Given below is one T cell receptor (beta chain) in context. Its antigen is unknown. This entry belongs to a study of long-term antiretroviral therapy in people with HIV. V dropped 3 bases and J dropped 9 bases, with 9 bases sitting between them. CDR1 and CDR2 from the germline V gene are MNHEY and SMNVEV (reference sequence). The CDR3 sequence is 13 residues long. The immunoSEQ assay was v3.0, run at survey level. TCRdb's copy holds only in-frame clones and misses some; the assay was immunoSEQ multiplex PCR. Of tens of thousands of clones listed, 65% to 85% are singletons. Study conclusions and caveats: Post-ART samples showed increased diversity that remained below transplant donor control levels.

The rearrangement joins TRBV27 to TRBJ1-6, with D possibly TRBD1 on 5 matching bases. This sequence originates from a woman aged 35 to 49 with HIV. Specimen: unsorted PBMCs, collected roughly 21 months before starting antiretroviral therapy. The CDR3 spells CASSFPGSSPLHF. As DNA, the CDR3 is TGTGCCAGCAGTTTCCCAGGGAGTTCACCCCTCCACTTT.